These T cell receptor beta chains were read from a single sample in a study of blood T cell repertoires in COVID-19. The data were produced by immunoSEQ multiplex PCR, yet TCRdb's version contains in-frame clones alone and is incomplete. This sample yields more than 150,000 clones, of which about 87% are seen a single time; about 1% belongs to the top ten. Sequenced: peripheral blood. The source of these receptors is a woman aged 18-29 years who had recovered from COVID-19. Both conserved end residues are part of each CDR3. The D gene is left open where the match is weak. The size of a clone is reported for some rows only, either as once, few or many, or as a class for expanded clones.

>-|TRBJ1-6|TRBV4-1|-
CASSQAKTVNSPLHF
TGCGCCAGCAGCCAAGCCAAGACAGTCAATTCACCCCTCCACTTT
>-|TRBJ2-1|TRBV7-6|TRBD1
CASSTGTGGAYNEQFF
TGTGCCAGCAGCACTGGGACAGGGGGCGCCTACAATGAGCAGTTCTTC
>-|TRBJ2-1|TRBV7-2|TRBD2
CASSPRAGGYNEQFF
TGTGCCAGCAGCCCCAGGGCGGGAGGATACAATGAGCAGTTCTTC
>once|TRBJ1-1|TRBV19|TRBD1
CATRTGRNTEAFF
TGTGCCACCAGGACAGGGCGGAACACTGAAGCTTTCTTT
>few|TRBJ2-6|TRBV4-3|-
CASSQSSSGSGANVLTF
TGCGCCAGCAGCCAATCGTCCTCAGGCTCTGGGGCCAACGTCCTGACTTTC
>-|TRBJ1-5|TRBV6-1|-
CASSEGTASQPQHF
TGTGCCAGCAGTGAAGGGACAGCCTCCCAGCCCCAGCATTTT
>-|TRBJ2-1|TRBV6-5|TRBD2
CASSYRLAEGEQFF
TGTGCCAGCAGTTACAGACTAGCCGAGGGCGAGCAGTTCTTC
>-|TRBJ2-1|TRBV18|-
CASSPLGVLNEQFF
TGTGCCAGCTCACCATTGGGAGTTCTCAATGAGCAGTTCTTC
>-|TRBJ2-5|TRBV24-1|TRBD1
CATSDPRTGSEETQYF
TGTGCCACCAGTGACCCCAGGACAGGCTCGGAGGAGACCCAGTACTTC
>-|TRBJ1-1|TRBV5-1|-
CASSLGLGRVNTEAFF
TGCGCCAGCAGCTTGGGGCTCGGCAGGGTGAACACTGAAGCTTTCTTT
>-|TRBJ2-1|TRBV20-1|TRBD1
CSADRGEQFF
TGCAGTGCGGACAGGGGTGAGCAGTTCTTC
>-|TRBJ1-1|TRBV20-1|-
CSASSAGFVNTEAFF
TGCAGTGCTAGTTCCGCAGGTTTCGTGAACACTGAAGCTTTCTTT
>-|TRBJ1-4|TRBV9|-
CASTKTGSDEKLFF
TGTGCCAGCACAAAAACAGGGAGCGATGAAAAACTGTTTTTT
>-|TRBJ2-5|TRBV4-1|TRBD2
CASSRLAGEGETQYF
TGCGCCAGCAGTCGTTTAGCGGGAGAGGGGGAGACCCAGTACTTC